The text below deals with one T cell receptor (beta chain). Its antigen is not identified. PCR employed 60 Vbeta and 13 Jbeta primers. The protocol was immunoSEQ multiplex PCR, while the TCRdb copy is restricted to in-frame clones and leaves out a portion. The sample has around 140,000 clones, 82% seen once; the top ten hold around 2.4%. The entry originates in a study of cytomegalovirus exposure and HLA in healthy donors. Losses at the gene ends were 7 bases for V and 12 bases for J; bases not matched to a gene: 8. The germline V gene encodes CDR1 SEHNR and CDR2 FQNEAQ (reference sequence). This CDR3 has 13 amino acids. Findings and limits, study-wide: Sequencing likely generated an artifact that appeared as a cluster of highly shared sequence variants. 87-base-pair reads could not separate some V segments, including TRBV6-2 and TRBV6-3. Specificity of three CMV-associated chains for CMV antigens was verified in vitro.

The chain is built from TRBV7-9 and TRBJ2-1; TRBD2 agrees at 11 bases. This receptor was obtained from a male donor in good health and CMV-seronegative. The specimen was PBMCs. DNA of the CDR3: TGTGCCAGCACCGTAGTGGGGACTAGCGGGCAGTTCTTC. Translation: CASTVVGTSGQFF.